The clone carrying this TCR beta chain was counted many times. Other DNA variants within this sample encode the same CDR3. The sample belongs to a study of shared clonotypes between healthy human individuals. Free of recent acute infections or vaccinations, the donors were healthy HIV-negative adults. Libraries were prepared by immunoSEQ multiplex PCR; TCRdb keeps only in-frame clonotypes and omits some of them. The sample shows 450,000 to 500,000 clones, around 85% of them seen only once. V lost 3 bases to trimming and J lost 2 bases, with 8 bases between them. The CDR3 is made up of 15 amino acids. Germline lookup yields CDR1 ENHRY and CDR2 SYGVKD.

The chain carries TRBV10-3 and TRBJ2-6; D uncertain. This receptor was identified in a woman aged 40 to 50 in good health. Some clones in this sample may be carry-over from other donors' samples. Sequencing used PBMCs. CDR3 DNA: TGTGCCATCAGTGATTTCGGACCTGGGGCCAACGTCCTGACTTTC. Protein: CAISDFGPGANVLTF.